This passage covers 5 T cell receptor beta chains from one sample sequenced in a study of T cell responses to AZD1222 COVID-19 vaccine. Sequenced by immunoSEQ multiplex PCR; TCRdb stores in-frame clones only, minus some. This table has around 83,000 clones, roughly nine tenths appearing once. The sample consisted of peripheral blood, taken on day 0 of AZD1222 vaccination. Receptor source: an adult in good health.

The chain uses TRBV4-1 and TRBJ2-3; 7 bases match TRBD1. In germline, CDR1 is MGHRA, CDR2 YSYEKL. CDR3 length equals 18 residues. The V segment lost 0 bases and the J segment 0 bases; nucleotides outside the gene matches: 9. The CDR3, as DNA: TGCGCCAGCAGCCAAGAAGTACAGGGGACCTCTAGCACAGATACGCAGTATTTT. Its protein is CASSQEVQGTSSTDTQYF.

The chain is built from TRBV28 and TRBJ2-1; 10 bases line up with TRBD2. The germline CDR1 and CDR2 sequences are MDHEN and SYDVKM. V dropped 2 bases and J dropped 6; count of bases not matched to a gene: 7. This CDR3 is 16 amino acids long. CDR3 residues: CASSLISSGSSNEQFF. CDR3 bases: TGTGCCAGCAGTTTAATCTCTAGCGGGAGTAGCAATGAGCAGTTCTTC.

This chain uses TRBV7-2 with TRBJ2-3; perhaps TRBD2 as D (5 bases). Trimming stripped 4 bases from V and 9 bases from J, with 8 bases between. This CDR3 region has 11 residues. Germline CDR1 reads SGHTA; CDR2 reads FQGNSA. The CDR3 DNA follows: TGTGCCAGCAGCTCGAGGGTCACGCAGTATTTT. Translated, it gives CASSSRVTQYF.

The chain joins TRBV27 to TRBJ2-6; D call uncertain. The CDR3 extends over 19 amino acids. The V end was cut by 6 bases, the J end by 3 bases, with 24 bases between. Germline V gene lookup returns CDR1 MNHEY and CDR2 SMNVEV (reference sequence). For the CDR3, the DNA is TGTGCCAGCAGCCTCCTCGGCTGGAGCTCGACTTTTGGGGCCAACGTCCTGACTTTC. Translated: CASSLLGWSSTFGANVLTF.

The chain has TRBV6-5 and TRBJ2-1; unclear D gene. The ends were cut back, 6 bases at V and 4 bases at J, with 10 bases in the middle. The germline V gene has CDR1 MNHEY and CDR2 SVGAGI. This CDR3 is 13 amino acids long. This CDR3 is CASRPAEYNEQFF. CDR3 DNA: TGTGCCAGCAGGCCAGCCGAATACAATGAGCAGTTCTTC.